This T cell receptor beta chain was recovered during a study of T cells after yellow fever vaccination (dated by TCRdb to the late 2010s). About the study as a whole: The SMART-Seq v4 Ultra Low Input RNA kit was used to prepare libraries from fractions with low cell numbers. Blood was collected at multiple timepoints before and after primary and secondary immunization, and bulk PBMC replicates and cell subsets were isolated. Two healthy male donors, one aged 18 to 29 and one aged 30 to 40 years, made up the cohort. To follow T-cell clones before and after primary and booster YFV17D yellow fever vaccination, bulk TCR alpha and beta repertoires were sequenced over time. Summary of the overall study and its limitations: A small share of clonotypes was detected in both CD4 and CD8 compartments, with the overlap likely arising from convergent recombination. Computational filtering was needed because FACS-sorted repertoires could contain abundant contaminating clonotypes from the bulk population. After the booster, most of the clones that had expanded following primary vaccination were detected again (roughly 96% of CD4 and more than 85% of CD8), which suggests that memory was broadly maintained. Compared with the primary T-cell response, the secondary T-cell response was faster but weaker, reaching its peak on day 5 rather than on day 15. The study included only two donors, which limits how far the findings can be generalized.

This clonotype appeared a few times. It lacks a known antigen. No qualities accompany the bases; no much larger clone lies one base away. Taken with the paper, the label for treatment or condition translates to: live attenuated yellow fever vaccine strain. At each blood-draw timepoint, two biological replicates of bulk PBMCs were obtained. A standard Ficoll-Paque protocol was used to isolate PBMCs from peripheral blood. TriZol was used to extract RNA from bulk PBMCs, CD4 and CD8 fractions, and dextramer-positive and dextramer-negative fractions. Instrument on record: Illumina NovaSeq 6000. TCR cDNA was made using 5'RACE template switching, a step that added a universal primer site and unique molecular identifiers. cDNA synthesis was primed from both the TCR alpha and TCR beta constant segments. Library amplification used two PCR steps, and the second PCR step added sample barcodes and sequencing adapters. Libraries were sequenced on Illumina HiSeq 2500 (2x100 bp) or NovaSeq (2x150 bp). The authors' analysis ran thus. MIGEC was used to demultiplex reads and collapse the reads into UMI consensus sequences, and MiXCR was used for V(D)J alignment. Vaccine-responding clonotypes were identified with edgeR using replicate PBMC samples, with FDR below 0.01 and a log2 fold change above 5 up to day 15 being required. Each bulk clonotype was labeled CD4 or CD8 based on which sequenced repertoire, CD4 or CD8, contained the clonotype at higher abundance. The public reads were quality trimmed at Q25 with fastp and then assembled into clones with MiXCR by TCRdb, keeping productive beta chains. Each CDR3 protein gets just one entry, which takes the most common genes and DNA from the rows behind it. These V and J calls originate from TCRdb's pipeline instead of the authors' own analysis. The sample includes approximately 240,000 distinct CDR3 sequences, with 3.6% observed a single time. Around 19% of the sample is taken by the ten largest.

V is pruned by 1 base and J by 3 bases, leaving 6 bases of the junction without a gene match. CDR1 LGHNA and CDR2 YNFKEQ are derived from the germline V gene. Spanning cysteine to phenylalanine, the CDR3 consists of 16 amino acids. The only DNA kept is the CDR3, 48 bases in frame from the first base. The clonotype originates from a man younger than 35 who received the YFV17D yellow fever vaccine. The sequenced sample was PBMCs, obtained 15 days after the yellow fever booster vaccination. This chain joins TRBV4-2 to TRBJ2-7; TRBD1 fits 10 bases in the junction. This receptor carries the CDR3 CASSQVGTGEGYEQYF. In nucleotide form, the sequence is TGTGCCAGCAGCCAAGTTGGGACAGGGGAGGGCTACGAGCAGTACTTC.